This T cell receptor beta chain was captured in a study of T cell responses to AZD1222 COVID-19 vaccine. Sequencing was performed with immunoSEQ multiplex PCR; in TCRdb, only in-frame clones are kept and a portion is missing. This table has 130,000 or so clones, about 86% appearing once. Study-level points and caveats: Only six or seven AZD1222 recipients tested seropositive at baseline. Donors in the cohort were predominantly white British and more often female, and clonal diversity was possibly underestimated.

Comments on this clone: What it binds is unknown.

Per the germline V gene, CDR1 is SSHAT and CDR2 is FNYEAQ (reference sequence). V was trimmed by 11 bases and J by 1 base, leaving 12 bases between them. This CDR3 is built from 13 residues. The origin of this receptor is an adult in good health. Sequencing was performed on peripheral blood, taken on day 0 of AZD1222 vaccination. This rearrangement joins TRBV7-7 to TRBJ1-5; tentative D call: TRBD1 (5 bases). The CDR3 region has the DNA TGTGCCGGGGGGGGTGTAAGCAATCAGCCCCAGCATTTT. Translated, it gives CAGGGVSNQPQHF.